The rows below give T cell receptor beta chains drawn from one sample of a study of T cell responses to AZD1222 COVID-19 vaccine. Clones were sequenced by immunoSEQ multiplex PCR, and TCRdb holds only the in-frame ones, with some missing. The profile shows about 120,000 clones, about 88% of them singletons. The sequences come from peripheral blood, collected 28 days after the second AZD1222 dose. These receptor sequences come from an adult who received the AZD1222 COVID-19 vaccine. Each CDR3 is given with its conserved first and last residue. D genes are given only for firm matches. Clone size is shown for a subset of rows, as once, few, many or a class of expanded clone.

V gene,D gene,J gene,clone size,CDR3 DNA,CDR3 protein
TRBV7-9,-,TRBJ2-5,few,TGTGCCAGCAGCCACATGACTACTCAAGAGACCCAGTACTTC,CASSHMTTQETQYF
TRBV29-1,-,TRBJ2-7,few,TGCAGCGTGCTTGGACCCGAGCAGTACTTC,CSVLGPEQYF
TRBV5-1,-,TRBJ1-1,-,TGCGCCAGCAGCTTGGGGGGGAACACTGAAGCTTTCTTT,CASSLGGNTEAFF
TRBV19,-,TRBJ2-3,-,TGTGCCAGCCGAGACAGAGATTTT,CASRDRDF
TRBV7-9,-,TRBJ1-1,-,TGTGCCAGCAGCCGATTAGGGGACTTCGGGGGGTTCGCTGAAGCTTTCTTT,CASSRLGDFGGFAEAFF
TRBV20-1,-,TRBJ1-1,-,TGCAGTGCTAGTATGGCAGGAGGTACTGAAGCTTTCTTT,CSASMAGGTEAFF
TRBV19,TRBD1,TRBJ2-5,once,TGTGCCACCAATTCCGGGACAGGGCGAGAGACCCAGTACTTC,CATNSGTGRETQYF
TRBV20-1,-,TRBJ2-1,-,TGCAGTGCTAGTATTACTGGGGGGACTGCAGATGAGCAGTTCTTC,CSASITGGTADEQFF
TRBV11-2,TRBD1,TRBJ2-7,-,TGTGCCAGCAGCTTAGATAATCCGCCAGGGGGTCTCTACGAGCAGTACTTC,CASSLDNPPGGLYEQYF
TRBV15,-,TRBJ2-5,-,TGTGCCACCAGCAGAGGAGGGGGAAGCCAAGAGACCCAGTACTTC,CATSRGGGSQETQYF
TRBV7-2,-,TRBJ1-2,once,TGTGCCAGCAGCTATCAGGACATCTATGGCTACACCTTC,CASSYQDIYGYTF
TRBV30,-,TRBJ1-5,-,TGTGCCTGGAGTGTAGGGTCAGGGAGACGGCATTTT,CAWSVGSGRRHF
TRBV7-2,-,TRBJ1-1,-,TGTGCCAGCAGCAAAGACACGGGAAAAGAAGCTTTCTTT,CASSKDTGKEAFF
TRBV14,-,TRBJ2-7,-,TGTGCCAGCAGCCAATTCTCGGGAGTCTACGAGCAGTACTTC,CASSQFSGVYEQYF
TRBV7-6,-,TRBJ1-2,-,TGTGCCAGCAGCTTAGCGTGGATAGTGGATACCCGCGGCTACACCTTC,CASSLAWIVDTRGYTF
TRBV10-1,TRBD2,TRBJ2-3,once,TGCGCCAGCAGTGTAGGGACTAGCGGGGCCTCTAGCACAGATACGCAGTATTTT,CASSVGTSGASSTDTQYF
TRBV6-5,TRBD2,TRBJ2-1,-,TGTGCCAGCAGTTACTCGCCGGGGGGGCTGTACAATGAGCAGTTCTTC,CASSYSPGGLYNEQFF
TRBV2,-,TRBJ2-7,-,TGTGCCACCAAGGAGGGGATACACTCCTACGAGCAGTACTTC,CATKEGIHSYEQYF
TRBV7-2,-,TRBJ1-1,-,TGTGCCAGCAGCCCACGGGACGGGAGGGCTGAAGCTTTCTTT,CASSPRDGRAEAFF
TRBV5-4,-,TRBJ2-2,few,TGTGCCAGCAGCCCCTTGACCGGGGAGCTGTTTTTT,CASSPLTGELFF
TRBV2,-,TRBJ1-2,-,TGTGCCAGCAGTGAAGCGTGGGACTCCCACATCTATGGCTACACCTTC,CASSEAWDSHIYGYTF
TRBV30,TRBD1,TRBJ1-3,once,TGTGCCTGGAATCAGGGGGCAGACACCATATATTTT,CAWNQGADTIYF
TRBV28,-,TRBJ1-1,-,TGTGCCAGCAGTTTGCGGGGACTCACTGAAGCTTTCTTT,CASSLRGLTEAFF
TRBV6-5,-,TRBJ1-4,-,TGTGCCAGCAGCGGCGGGTTAAGTGAAAAACTGTTTTTT,CASSGGLSEKLFF